This is a list of T cell receptor beta chains from one sample in a study of tissue T cells after allogeneic stem cell transplantation. The data were produced by immunoSEQ multiplex PCR, yet TCRdb's version contains in-frame clones alone and is incomplete. Here the sample spans approximately 12,000 clones, 70% being singletons. The source was tissue from the right colon, collected at autopsy. All receptors come from a woman aged 18 to 55 with breast cancer. Each CDR3 is given with its conserved first and last residue. A D gene is named only where the DNA matches it firmly. Clone size is given for some rows only: seen once, a few or many times, or a class if the clone is expanded.

NA | TRBJ2-7 | NA | TRBV5-4 | TGTGCCAGCAGCTCCGGTTTAGAGAGGGGGTCCTACGAGCAGTACTTC | CASSSGLERGSYEQYF
NA | TRBJ2-7 | NA | TRBV29-1 | TGCAGCGTATACACCGGGCTCGCTCAGCAGTACTTC | CSVYTGLAQQYF
TRBD2 | TRBJ2-7 | NA | TRBV3-1/TRBV3-2 | TGTGCCAGCAGCCAACCGGGACTAGCGGTCAGGGAGCAGTACTTC | CASSQPGLAVREQYF
TRBD2 | TRBJ2-1 | NA | TRBV5-8 | TGTGCCAGCAACTTCGGCCTAGCGGGAGGAGATGAGCAGTTCTTC | CASNFGLAGGDEQFF
NA | TRBJ1-3 | NA | TRBV4-3 | TGCGCCAGCAGCCAAGATGGCACCATATATTTT | CASSQDGTIYF
NA | TRBJ1-1 | NA | TRBV18 | TGTGCCAGCTCACCTTGGCAGGGAAACACTGAAGCTTTCTTT | CASSPWQGNTEAFF
NA | TRBJ2-5 | NA | TRBV11-3 | TGTGCCAGCAGCTTAGCGGGGTTAGAGACCCAGTACTTC | CASSLAGLETQYF
NA | TRBJ2-7 | NA | TRBV24-1 | TGTGCCACCCTCCGATTGTTCGGGAAGCAGTACTTC | CATLRLFGKQYF
NA | TRBJ2-1 | NA | TRBV11-1 | TGTGCCAGCAGCTTCGGAGGGGGCCACATCGGGCAGTTCTTC | CASSFGGGHIGQFF
NA | TRBJ1-6 | NA | TRBV18 | TGTGCCAGCTCCCCGGGAGGGGGGTATGAGAGGAATTCACCCCTCCACTTT | CASSPGGGYERNSPLHF
NA | TRBJ2-5 | few | TRBV3-1/TRBV3-2 | TGTGCCAGTACTGCACCCTTCCGGGACCAAGCTGTGCCCCCCCTGGGGACCCAGTACTTC | CASTAPFRDQAVPPLGTQYF
TRBD1 | TRBJ2-3 | NA | TRBV4-3 | TGCGCCAGCAGCCATCTTTTAGGACAGGGTAGCACAGATACGCAGTATTTT | CASSHLLGQGSTDTQYF
NA | TRBJ2-3 | NA | TRBV4-3 | TGCGCCAGCAGCCAAGTATACTCTATAAGGACAGATACGCAGTATTTT | CASSQVYSIRTDTQYF
NA | TRBJ2-3 | few | TRBV5-1 | TGCGCCAGCGCCGGGACAACGAACACAGATACGCAGTATTTT | CASAGTTNTDTQYF
NA | TRBJ2-3 | NA | TRBV20-1 | TGCAGTAAGGGCACGGGTGATACGCAGTATTTT | CSKGTGDTQYF